This T cell receptor (beta chain) was sequenced for a study of T cell repertoires in cytomegalovirus infection. Study in general: CMV epitopes in the study were HLA-C-restricted (recently identified) and HLA-B-restricted (well studied).

Germline CDR1 SQVTM, CDR2 ANQGSEA. The CDR3 spans 13 residues. The germline V and J ends were trimmed by 4 bases and 0 bases, with 9 bases remaining between them. Turning to this clonotype: As yet, its antigen is unknown.

TCRdb fed the reads into MiXCR, producing one record per CDR3 protein. Here the sample spans about 700,000 distinct CDR3 sequences, 33% being singletons. This receptor was obtained from a human donor in good health (CMV status not recorded). Some clones in this sample may be carry-over from other donors' samples. The chain links TRBV29-1 to TRBJ1-1; D is undetermined. This specimen consisted of cultured PBMCs, obtained from culture after CMV antigen stimulation. The CDR3 is CSVAEKLNTEAFF. The CDR3 DNA is TGCAGCGTTGCTGAGAAGCTGAACACTGAAGCTTTCTTT.